A selection of T cell receptor beta chains follows, all from one sample in a study of shared clonotypes between healthy human individuals. The repertoire was sequenced with immunoSEQ multiplex PCR; TCRdb's copy has only in-frame clones and lacks some. The table lists about 1.1 million clones, around 78% of them singletons. Material: memory CD4+ T cells from PBMCs. The receptors here all came from a man in his late teens or twenties in good health. Some clones in this sample may be carry-over from other donors' samples. Each CDR3 is given with its conserved first and last residue. The order of the fields is clone size, D gene, J gene, V gene, CDR3 DNA, CDR3 protein. The D gene is left open where the match is weak. Clone size is given for some rows only: seen once, a few or many times, or a class if the clone is expanded.

>-|TRBD2|TRBJ2-1|TRBV28
TGTGCCAGCAGTTCCAGCGGGGCCAACAATGAGCAGTTCTTC
CASSSSGANNEQFF
>-|-|TRBJ2-1|TRBV11-3
TGTGCCAGCAGCTTAACAGGAAATGAGCAGTTCTTC
CASSLTGNEQFF
>-|TRBD2|TRBJ2-2|TRBV6-1
TGTGCCAGCAGACTAGCGGGAAAGGAGCTGTTTTTT
CASRLAGKELFF
>-|-|TRBJ1-6|TRBV30
TGTGCCTGGAGTGATGGAAATTCACCCCTCCACTTT
CAWSDGNSPLHF
>-|-|TRBJ2-1|TRBV6-6
TGTGCCAGCAGCCCCGGTAACAATGAGCAGTTCTTC
CASSPGNNEQFF
>-|TRBD1|TRBJ2-6|TRBV7-3
TGTGCCAGCAGCCCCGACAGGGCCCTGGGAGGGGCCAACGTCCTGACTTTC
CASSPDRALGGANVLTF
>-|-|TRBJ1-2|TRBV28
TGTGCCAGCAACAAAAGGGGGAGCGGCTACACCTTC
CASNKRGSGYTF
>-|TRBD2|TRBJ2-3|TRBV27
TGTGCCAGCAGGTTTCTAGCGGGAATCACAGATACGCAGTATTTT
CASRFLAGITDTQYF
>-|-|TRBJ2-2|TRBV4-3
TGCGCCAGCTCAATAATATTAACTACTACCGGGGAGCTGTTTTTT
CASSIILTTTGELFF
>-|-|TRBJ1-4|TRBV9
TGTGCCAGCAGTGACACCGCAACTAATGAAAAACTGTTTTTT
CASSDTATNEKLFF
>-|TRBD2|TRBJ2-3|TRBV5-8
TGTGCCAGCAGCTTGGAACTGTTTGCGGGAGGGCCCTATAGCACAGATACGCAGTATTTT
CASSLELFAGGPYSTDTQYF
>once|TRBD1|TRBJ2-7|TRBV29-1
TGCAGCGCCAGGACAGGATACGAGCAGTACTTC
CSARTGYEQYF
>few|-|TRBJ2-1|TRBV12-1
TGTGCCAGCAGCGCCCCGGGACACGAGAGCTCCTACAATGAGCAGTTCTTC
CASSAPGHESSYNEQFF
>few|-|TRBJ2-5|TRBV15
TGTGCCACCACTGTGGTGCTAGGGCCGGGGGAGACCCAGTACTTC
CATTVVLGPGETQYF
>many|-|TRBJ2-5|TRBV6-5
TGTGCCAGCAGCCTACAGGACCAAGAGACCCAGTACTTC
CASSLQDQETQYF
>-|-|TRBJ1-5|TRBV7-2
TGTGCCAGCAGCTTAGGATCGGGGGCTGTGAACGGTCAGCCCCAGCATTTT
CASSLGSGAVNGQPQHF
>-|-|TRBJ2-7|TRBV2
TGTGCCAGCAGTGAAATCCCCGGGGGCGGCTACGAGCAGTACTTC
CASSEIPGGGYEQYF
>-|-|TRBJ2-3|TRBV29-1
TGCAGCGCGAGACCTAGCACAGATACGCAGTATTTT
CSARPSTDTQYF
>-|TRBD1|TRBJ2-3|TRBV27
TGTGCCAGCAGTCGACTCGGGACAGGGAGCACAGATACGCAGTATTTT
CASSRLGTGSTDTQYF
>-|-|TRBJ2-1|TRBV5-5
TGTGCCAGCAGCTTGGAAGCGAGCTCCTACAATGAGCAGTTCTTC
CASSLEASSYNEQFF